The following is a T cell receptor beta chain sequence with its context. Its antigen is still unknown. It has no much larger one-base neighbor in the sample; base qualities were not kept. The data stem from a study of EBV T-cell therapy then PD-1 blockade in nasopharyngeal carcinoma listed by TCRdb under 2021. Genomic DNA was extracted from sorted cells using the Qiagen DNeasy Kit. The immunoSEQ platform was used for deep sequencing of the TCR beta chain. Turning to the authors' computational methods: Repertoire data analysis was performed with the immunoSEQ Analyzer software. Not all clones reach the TCRdb copy of this immuneACCESS table, which keeps in-frame sequences only. Checked studies attribute under half of the gap to unresolved V genes and leave the rest unexplained. The V and J calls and the clone size are those of that table, but D and trimming were determined from the DNA. The sample yields about 17,000 clones; approximately 80% were counted once. The top ten constitute about 32% of the sample.

CDR1 MNHNS and CDR2 SASEGT are derived from the germline V gene. After removal of 6 bases from V and 3 bases from J, the junction retains 8 bases not matched to a gene. The cysteine opens and the phenylalanine closes a CDR3 of 15 amino acids. Only the CDR3 part of the read is kept: 45 bases, read in frame from the first base. The treatment or condition label of this sample denotes: AdE1-LMPpoly-expanded autologous EBV-specific T-cell therapy followed by anti-PD-1 nivolumab. The clonotype comes from a man aged 40-49 years with nasopharyngeal carcinoma. Here the sequenced sample was CD8+ T cells from blood, taken at day 0 from a patient whose treatment included autologous EBV-specific T cells and nivolumab. The receptor chain draws on TRBV6-1 and TRBJ1-1; 9 of the junction bases match TRBD1. The CDR3 region has the sequence CASRYPGTGHTEAFF. The sequence in DNA is TGTGCCAGCAGATACCCCGGGACAGGGCACACTGAAGCTTTCTTT.